Below, one TCR beta chain is given with its context. Original processing notes: Using reference gene primer amplification, nucleated cell counts were estimated. Sequencing used immunoSEQ multiplex PCR; TCRdb keeps in-frame clones, though not all of them. V, J and clone size are taken as reported in that table, and D and trimming were inferred from the DNA itself. This sample has 200,000 to 300,000 clones, with 70% to 90% found just once. Germline V gene data show CDR1 as SGHKS and CDR2 as YYEKEE (reference sequence). This CDR3 has 16 residues. The J segment lost 0 bases and the V segment lost 4 bases, leaving 9 bases of the junction unmatched. The sample comes from a study of blood T cell repertoires in COVID-19. Across the study: In each case, the material was cDNA or gDNA derived from T cells, B-cell-depleted T cells, or PBMCs.

The sample consisted of peripheral blood. The chain employs TRBV5-5 and TRBJ1-1, with TRBD1 matching 7 bases. The clonotype comes from a middle-aged woman with acute or convalescent COVID-19. DNA of the CDR3: TGTGCCAGCAGCCCGGCCGCCGGGACAGTGAACACTGAAGCTTTCTTT. This translates into CASSPAAGTVNTEAFF.